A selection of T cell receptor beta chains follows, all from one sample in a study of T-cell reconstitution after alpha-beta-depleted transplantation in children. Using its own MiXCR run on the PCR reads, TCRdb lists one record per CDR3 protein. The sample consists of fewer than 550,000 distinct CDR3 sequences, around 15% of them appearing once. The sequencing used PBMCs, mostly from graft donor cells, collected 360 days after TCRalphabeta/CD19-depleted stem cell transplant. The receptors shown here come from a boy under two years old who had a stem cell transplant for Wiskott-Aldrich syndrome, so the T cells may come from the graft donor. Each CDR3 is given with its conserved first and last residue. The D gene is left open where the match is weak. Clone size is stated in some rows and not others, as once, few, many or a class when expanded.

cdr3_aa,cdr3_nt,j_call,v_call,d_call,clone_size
CSAHRWGASYEQYF,TGCAGTGCGCACAGGTGGGGGGCGTCCTACGAGCAGTACTTC,TRBJ2-7,TRBV20-1,NA,NA
CSDRDSTDTQYF,TGCAGCGACAGGGACAGCACAGATACGCAGTATTTT,TRBJ2-3,TRBV29-1,NA,few
CASSYSFGHLVLGGETQYF,TGTGCCAGCAGTTACTCCTTCGGACATCTAGTCTTGGGGGGAGAGACCCAGTACTTC,TRBJ2-5,TRBV6-5,NA,few
CASSLRVGAFF,TGTGCCAGCAGCCTTCGGGTTGGGGCTTTCTTT,TRBJ1-1,TRBV12-3/TRBV12-4,NA,NA
CASSPEPGSYNEQFF,TGCGCCAGCAGCCCGGAACCGGGCTCCTACAATGAGCAGTTCTTC,TRBJ2-1,TRBV5-1,NA,NA
CASSLWTALSGNTIYF,TGTGCCAGCAGCTTGTGGACTGCCCTCTCTGGAAACACCATATATTTT,TRBJ1-3,TRBV5-6,NA,NA
CASSRQVASYEQYF,TGTGCCAGTAGCCGACAGGTAGCATCATACGAGCAGTACTTC,TRBJ2-7,TRBV19,NA,few
CASSFLPRPGLTLTGELFF,TGTGCCAGCAGCTTCCTCCCCCGGCCAGGTCTTACCCTCACCGGGGAGCTGTTTTTT,TRBJ2-2,TRBV13,NA,few
CAISESGVELFF,TGTGCCATCAGTGAGTCCGGGGTAGAGCTGTTTTTT,TRBJ2-2,TRBV10-3,NA,few
CASSQDPQGRTGELFF,TGTGCCAGCAGCCAAGATCCACAGGGCCGCACCGGGGAGCTGTTTTTT,TRBJ2-2,TRBV4-2,NA,few
CASSGVVRPYEQYF,TGTGCCAGCAGCGGAGTTGTCAGGCCTTACGAGCAGTACTTC,TRBJ2-7,TRBV7-9,NA,few
CASSLLPTGLTVPKPNEQFF,TGCGCCAGCAGCTTGTTGCCGACAGGGTTGACCGTACCGAAGCCTAATGAGCAGTTCTTC,TRBJ2-1,TRBV5-1,TRBD1,few
CSARVLSGLVGADTQYF,TGCAGTGCTAGAGTTCTGAGTGGACTAGTAGGCGCAGATACGCAGTATTTT,TRBJ2-3,TRBV20-1,TRBD2,NA
CASSSWGGSGANVLTF,TGCGCCAGCAGCTCCTGGGGGGGCTCTGGGGCCAACGTCCTGACTTTC,TRBJ2-6,TRBV5-1,TRBD2,NA
CASSNQGPYNEQFF,TGTGCCAGCAGTAATCAGGGGCCCTACAATGAGCAGTTCTTC,TRBJ2-1,TRBV2,NA,NA
CSAYRGGDQPQHF,TGCAGTGCTTACAGGGGAGGGGATCAGCCCCAGCATTTT,TRBJ1-5,TRBV20-1,TRBD1,NA
CASSVVGQSTDTQYF,TGTGCCAGCAGCGTAGTGGGACAGAGCACAGATACGCAGTATTTT,TRBJ2-3,TRBV9,TRBD1,few
CSVRWTGKGETQYF,TGCAGCGTTCGCTGGACAGGGAAGGGGGAGACCCAGTACTTC,TRBJ2-5,TRBV29-1,TRBD1,few
CASSLYGASGRAGNEQFF,TGCGCCAGCAGCTTGTATGGAGCTAGCGGGAGGGCGGGCAATGAGCAGTTCTTC,TRBJ2-1,TRBV5-1,TRBD2,NA
CASSLDGGTQYF,TGTGCCAGCAGCTTAGACGGGGGGACCCAGTACTTC,TRBJ2-5,TRBV5-5,NA,many
CSVGGLASTGELFF,TGCAGCGTGGGGGGACTAGCTTCCACCGGGGAGCTGTTTTTT,TRBJ2-2,TRBV29-1,TRBD2,NA
CASSFAGTQQFF,TGTGCCAGCAGTTTCGCCGGGACCCAGCAGTTCTTC,TRBJ2-1,TRBV27,NA,NA